The T cell receptor beta chain under discussion was sequenced for a study of shared clonotypes between healthy human individuals. Study as a whole: Plates per donor: three CD4 naive, three CD4 memory, two CD8 naive, one CD8 memory.

Original processing methods: ImmunoSEQ junction-only sequences lacked quality scores, so their filtering differed. Sequencing used immunoSEQ multiplex PCR; TCRdb keeps in-frame clones, though not all of them. That table furnishes V, J and clone size, whereas the DNA furnished D and trimming. The data contain some 2.1 million clones, 90% to 95% of them singletons. Naive CD8 cells lacked CD45RO and underwent positive selection for CCR7, leaving out terminally differentiated effector memory CD45RA+ cells. This clone was found once. Its antigen is not identified. There are 16 residues in the CDR3. Trimming shortened V by 0 bases and J by 1 base, and 12 bases separated the two germline ends. Germline V lookup: CDR1 SGDLS, CDR2 YYNGEE. Study outcomes and limitations: Naive subsets usually exceeded memory subsets in estimated richness.

Source material: naive CD8+ T cells from PBMCs. This chain joins TRBV9 and TRBJ2-3; D remains ambiguous. The receptor was isolated from a man between 18 and 29 years old in good health. Some clones in this sample may be carry-over from other donors' samples. CDR3 region: CASSVEWDLRTDTQYF. As DNA, the CDR3 is TGTGCCAGCAGCGTAGAATGGGATCTTCGCACAGATACGCAGTATTTT.